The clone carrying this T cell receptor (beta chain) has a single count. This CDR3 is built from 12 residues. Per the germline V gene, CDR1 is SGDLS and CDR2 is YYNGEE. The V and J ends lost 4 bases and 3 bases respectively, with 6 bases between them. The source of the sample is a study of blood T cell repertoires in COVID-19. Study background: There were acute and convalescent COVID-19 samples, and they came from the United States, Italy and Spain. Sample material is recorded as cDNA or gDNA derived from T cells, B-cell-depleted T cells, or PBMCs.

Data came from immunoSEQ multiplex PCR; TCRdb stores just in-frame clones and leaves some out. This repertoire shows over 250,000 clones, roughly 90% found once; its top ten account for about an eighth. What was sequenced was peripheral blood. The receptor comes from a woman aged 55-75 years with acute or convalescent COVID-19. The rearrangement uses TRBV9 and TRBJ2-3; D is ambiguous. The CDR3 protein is CASSRWTDTQYF. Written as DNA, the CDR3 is TGTGCCAGCAGCCGGTGGACAGATACGCAGTATTTT.